This T cell receptor (beta chain) originates from a study of blood T cell repertoires in COVID-19. The CDR3 consists of 16 residues. V gave up 4 bases and J gave up 4 bases, with 15 bases separating them. Germline loops: CDR1 SGHRS, CDR2 YFSETQ. Seattle patient enrollment occurred during active infection, with longitudinal follow-up thereafter. Profiling relied on immunoSEQ multiplex PCR, and the TCRdb table lists in-frame clones only, not all of them. The table lists about 34,000 clones, roughly 80% of them singletons, with about 3% in the top ten. There are a few counts of this clone. The chain combines TRBV5-1 with TRBJ2-6; a weak D match, TRBD2 (5 bases). The specimen was peripheral blood. This clonotype was obtained from a man between 70 and 80 years old with COVID-19, enrolled during active disease. The CDR3 protein is CASSATGLSGANVLTF. The DNA for the CDR3 is TGCGCCAGCAGCGCGACGGGGTTGTCCGGGGCCAACGTCCTGACTTTC.